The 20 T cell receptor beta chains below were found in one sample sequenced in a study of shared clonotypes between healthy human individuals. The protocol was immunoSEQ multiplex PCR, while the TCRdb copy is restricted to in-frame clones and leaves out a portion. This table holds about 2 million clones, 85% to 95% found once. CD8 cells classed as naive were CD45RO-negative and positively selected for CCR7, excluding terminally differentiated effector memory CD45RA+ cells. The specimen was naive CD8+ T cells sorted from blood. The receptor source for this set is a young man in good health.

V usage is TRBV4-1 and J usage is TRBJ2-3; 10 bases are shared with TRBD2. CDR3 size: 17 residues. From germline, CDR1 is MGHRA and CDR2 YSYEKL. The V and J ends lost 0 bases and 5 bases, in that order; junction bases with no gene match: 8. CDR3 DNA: TGCGCCAGCAGCCAAGATCAAACTAGCGGGGTGCTAGATACGCAGTATTTT. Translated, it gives CASSQDQTSGVLDTQYF.

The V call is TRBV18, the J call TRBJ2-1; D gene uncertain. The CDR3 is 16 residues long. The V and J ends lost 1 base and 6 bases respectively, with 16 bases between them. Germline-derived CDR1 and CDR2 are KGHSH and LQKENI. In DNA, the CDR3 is TGTGCCAGCTCACCACTCTTGGGTCCCGTCGGCAATGAGCAGTTCTTC. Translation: CASSPLLGPVGNEQFF.

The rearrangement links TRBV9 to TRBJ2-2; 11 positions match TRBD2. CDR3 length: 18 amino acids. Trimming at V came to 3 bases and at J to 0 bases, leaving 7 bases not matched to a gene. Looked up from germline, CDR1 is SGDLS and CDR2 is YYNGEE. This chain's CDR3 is CASSAPRLAGTNTGELFF. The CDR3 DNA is TGTGCCAGCAGCGCCCCTAGACTAGCGGGAACGAACACCGGGGAGCTGTTTTTT.

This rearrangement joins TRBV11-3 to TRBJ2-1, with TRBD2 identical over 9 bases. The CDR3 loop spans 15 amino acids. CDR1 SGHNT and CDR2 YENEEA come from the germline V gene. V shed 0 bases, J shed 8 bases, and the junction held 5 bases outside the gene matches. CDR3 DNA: TGTGCCAGCAGCTTAGAGGCGGGAGGGGTTGATGAGCAGTTCTTC. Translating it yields CASSLEAGGVDEQFF.

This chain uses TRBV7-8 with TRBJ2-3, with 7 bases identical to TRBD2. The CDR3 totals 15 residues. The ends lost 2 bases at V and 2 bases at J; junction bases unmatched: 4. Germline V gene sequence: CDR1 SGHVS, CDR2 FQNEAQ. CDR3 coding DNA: TGTGCCAGCAGCTTAACTAGCGCTTACACAGATACGCAGTATTTT. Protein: CASSLTSAYTDTQYF.

For the CDR3, the DNA is TGCGCCAGCAGTGAATGGGGAATCTCCTACGAGCAGTACTTC. It specifies CASSEWGISYEQYF. This chain links TRBV10-2 with TRBJ2-7; D not resolved. Germline V CDR1 and CDR2: WSHSY, SAAADI. The CDR3 has 14 residues. V was shortened by 3 bases and J by 0 bases, with 9 bases between the two germline ends.

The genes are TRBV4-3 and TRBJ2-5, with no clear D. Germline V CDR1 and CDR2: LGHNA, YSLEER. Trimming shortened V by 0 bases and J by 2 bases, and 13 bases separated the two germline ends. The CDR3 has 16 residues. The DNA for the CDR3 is TGCGCCAGCAGCCAAGATAGGAACAGAATACAAGAGACCCAGTACTTC. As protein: CASSQDRNRIQETQYF.

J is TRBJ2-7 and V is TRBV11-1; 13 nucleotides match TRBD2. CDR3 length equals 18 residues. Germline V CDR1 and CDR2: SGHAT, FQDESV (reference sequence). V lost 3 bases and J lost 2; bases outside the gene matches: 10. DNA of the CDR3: TGTGCCAGCAGCTTCTACCTCACCGGGACTAGCGGGGCCTACGAGCAGTACTTC. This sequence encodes CASSFYLTGTSGAYEQYF.

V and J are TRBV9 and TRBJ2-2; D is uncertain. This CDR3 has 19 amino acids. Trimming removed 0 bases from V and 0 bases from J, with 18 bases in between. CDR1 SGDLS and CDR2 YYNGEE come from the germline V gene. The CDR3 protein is CASSVGVVSVLTNTGELFF. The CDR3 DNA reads TGTGCCAGCAGCGTAGGAGTCGTTTCGGTACTTACGAACACCGGGGAGCTGTTTTTT. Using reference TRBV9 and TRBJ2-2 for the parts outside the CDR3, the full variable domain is DSGVTQTPKHLITATGQRVTLRCSPRSGDLSVYWYQQSLDQGLQFLIQYYNGEERAKGNILERFSAQQFPDLHSELNLSSLELGDSALYFCASSVGVVSVLTNTGELFFGEGSRLTVL.

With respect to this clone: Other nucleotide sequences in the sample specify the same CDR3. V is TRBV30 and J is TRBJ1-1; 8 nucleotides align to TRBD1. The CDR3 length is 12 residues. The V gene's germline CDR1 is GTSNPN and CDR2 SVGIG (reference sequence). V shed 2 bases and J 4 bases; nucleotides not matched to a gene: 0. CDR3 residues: CAWSTGGTEAFF. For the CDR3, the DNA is TGTGCCTGGAGTACAGGGGGCACTGAAGCTTTCTTT.

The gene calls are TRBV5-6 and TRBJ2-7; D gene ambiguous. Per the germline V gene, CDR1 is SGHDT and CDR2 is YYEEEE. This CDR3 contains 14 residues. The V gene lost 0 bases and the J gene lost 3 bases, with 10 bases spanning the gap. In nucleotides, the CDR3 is TGTGCCAGCAGCTTGGGCAGGACGATCTACGAGCAGTACTTC. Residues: CASSLGRTIYEQYF.

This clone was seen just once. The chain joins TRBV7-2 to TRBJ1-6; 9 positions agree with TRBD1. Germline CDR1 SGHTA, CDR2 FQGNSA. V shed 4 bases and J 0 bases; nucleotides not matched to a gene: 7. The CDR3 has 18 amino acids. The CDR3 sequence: CASSSSGTGSSYNSPLHF. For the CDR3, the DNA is TGTGCCAGCAGCTCGTCCGGGACAGGGAGCTCCTATAATTCACCCCTCCACTTT.

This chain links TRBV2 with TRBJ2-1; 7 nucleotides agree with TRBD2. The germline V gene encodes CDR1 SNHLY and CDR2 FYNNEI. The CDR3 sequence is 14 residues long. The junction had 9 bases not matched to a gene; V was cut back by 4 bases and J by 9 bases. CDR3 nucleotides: TGTGCCAGCAGTGGTACTAGCGCGCTAGCTGAGCAGTTCTTC. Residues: CASSGTSALAEQFF.

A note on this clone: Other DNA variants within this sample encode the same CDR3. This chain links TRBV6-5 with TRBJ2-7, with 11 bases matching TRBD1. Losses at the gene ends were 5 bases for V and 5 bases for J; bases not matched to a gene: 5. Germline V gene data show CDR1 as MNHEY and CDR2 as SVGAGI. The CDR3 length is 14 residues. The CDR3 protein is CASSPGTGGDEQYF. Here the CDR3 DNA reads TGTGCCAGCAGTCCCGGGACAGGGGGTGACGAGCAGTACTTC.

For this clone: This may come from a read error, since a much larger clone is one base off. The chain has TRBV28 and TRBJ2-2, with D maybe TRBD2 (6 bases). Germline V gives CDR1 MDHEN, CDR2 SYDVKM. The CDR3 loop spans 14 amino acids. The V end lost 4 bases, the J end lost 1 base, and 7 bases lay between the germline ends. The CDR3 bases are TGTGCCAGCAGTTACGGGGGGAACACCGGGGAGCTGTTTTTT. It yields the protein CASSYGGNTGELFF.

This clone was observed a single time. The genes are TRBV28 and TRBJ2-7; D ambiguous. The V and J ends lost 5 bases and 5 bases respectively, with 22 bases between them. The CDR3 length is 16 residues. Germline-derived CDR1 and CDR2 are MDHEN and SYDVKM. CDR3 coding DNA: TGTGCCAGCAGTCGGACCTCGGTCCGAGCTGGCGACGAGCAGTACTTC. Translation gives CASSRTSVRAGDEQYF.

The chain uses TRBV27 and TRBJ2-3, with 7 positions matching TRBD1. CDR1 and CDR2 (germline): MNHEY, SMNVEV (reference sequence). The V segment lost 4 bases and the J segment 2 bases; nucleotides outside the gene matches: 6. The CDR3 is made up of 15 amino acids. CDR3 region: CASSSETGPTDTQYF. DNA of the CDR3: TGTGCCAGCAGTTCCGAGACAGGGCCCACAGATACGCAGTATTTT.

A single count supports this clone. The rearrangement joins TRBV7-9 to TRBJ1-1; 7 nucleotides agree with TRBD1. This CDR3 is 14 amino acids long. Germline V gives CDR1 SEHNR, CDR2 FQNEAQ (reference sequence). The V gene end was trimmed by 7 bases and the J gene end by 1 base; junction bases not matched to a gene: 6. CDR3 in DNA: TGTGCCAGCATCCAAGGACAGGAGAACACTGAAGCTTTCTTT. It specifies CASIQGQENTEAFF.

Written as DNA, the CDR3 is TGTGCCAGCACCCGAAGGGGTAAGTTCACCTACGAGCAGTACTTC. Residues: CASTRRGKFTYEQYF. V and J are TRBV25-1 and TRBJ2-7; the D gene is possibly TRBD1 (5 bases). The germline V and J ends were trimmed by 7 bases and 2 bases, with 18 bases remaining between them. Germline assignment: CDR1 MGHDK and CDR2 SYGVNS. The CDR3 length is 15 residues.

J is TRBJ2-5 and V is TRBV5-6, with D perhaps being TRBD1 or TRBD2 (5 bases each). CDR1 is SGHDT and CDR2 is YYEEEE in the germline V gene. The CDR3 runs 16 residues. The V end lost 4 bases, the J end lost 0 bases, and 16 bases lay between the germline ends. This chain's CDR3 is CASSGTSWANQETQYF. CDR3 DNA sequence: TGTGCCAGCAGCGGGACCTCCTGGGCGAACCAAGAGACCCAGTACTTC.